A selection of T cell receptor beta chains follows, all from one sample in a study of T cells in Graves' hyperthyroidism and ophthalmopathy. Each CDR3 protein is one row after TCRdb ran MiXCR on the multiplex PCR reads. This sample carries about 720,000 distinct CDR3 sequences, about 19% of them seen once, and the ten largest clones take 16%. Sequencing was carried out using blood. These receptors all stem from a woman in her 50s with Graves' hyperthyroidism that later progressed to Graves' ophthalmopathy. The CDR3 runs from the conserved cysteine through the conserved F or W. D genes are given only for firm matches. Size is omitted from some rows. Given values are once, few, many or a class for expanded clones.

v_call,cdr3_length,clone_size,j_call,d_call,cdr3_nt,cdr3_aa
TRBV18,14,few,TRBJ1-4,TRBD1,TGTGCCAGCTCATTGGAGACAGGGAAGGAAAAACTGTTTTTT,CASSLETGKEKLFF
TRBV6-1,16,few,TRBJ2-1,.,TGTGCCAGCAACCCGCGTGGGCAGGACTCCTACAATGAGCAGTTCTTC,CASNPRGQDSYNEQFF
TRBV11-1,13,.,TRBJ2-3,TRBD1,TGTGCCAGCAGGGGACAGGGGCAAGATACGCAGTATTTT,CASRGQGQDTQYF
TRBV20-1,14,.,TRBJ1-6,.,TGCAGTGCTAGAGGTGCAGGGATTGTTTCACCCCTCCACTTT,CSARGAGIVSPLHF
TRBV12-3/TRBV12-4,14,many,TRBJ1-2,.,TGTGCCAGCAGTGGCAACAGGGTGGGCTATGGCTACACCTTC,CASSGNRVGYGYTF
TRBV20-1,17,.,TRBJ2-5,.,TGCAGTGCTAGAGATCCGTTTGCGGAAATGTACCAAGAGACCCAGTACTTC,CSARDPFAEMYQETQYF
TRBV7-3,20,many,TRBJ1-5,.,TGTGCCAGCAGCGGCGTTCGGCCCGTAGACACTCCTTATAGCAATCAGCCCCAGCATTTT,CASSGVRPVDTPYSNQPQHF
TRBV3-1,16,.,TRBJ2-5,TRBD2,TGTGCCAGCAGCGCCGGGACTAGCGGGACTGAGGAGACCCAGTACTTC,CASSAGTSGTEETQYF
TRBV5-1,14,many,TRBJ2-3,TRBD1,TGCGCCAGCACTGAGTGGACAGGGGCCGATACGCAGTATTTT,CASTEWTGADTQYF
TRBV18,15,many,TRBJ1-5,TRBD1,TGTGCCAGCTCGCGTGGGACAGTAAGTAATCAGCCCCAGCATTTT,CASSRGTVSNQPQHF
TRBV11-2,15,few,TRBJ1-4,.,TGTGCCAGCAGCCACACTGAAACAACTAATGAAAAACTGTTTTTT,CASSHTETTNEKLFF
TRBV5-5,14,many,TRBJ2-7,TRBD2,TGTGCCAGCAGAACCGCGGGGGGACCCTACGAGCAGTACTTC,CASRTAGGPYEQYF
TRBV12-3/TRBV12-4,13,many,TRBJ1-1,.,TGTGCCAGCAACAATGAGGGTACCACTGAAGCTTTCTTT,CASNNEGTTEAFF
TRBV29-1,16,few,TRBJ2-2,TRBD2,TGCAGCGGCAGACTAGCGGGGCGAACGAACACCGGGGAGCTGTTTTTT,CSGRLAGRTNTGELFF
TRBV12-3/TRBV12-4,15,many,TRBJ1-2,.,TGTGCCAGCAGTTTAGCGCGGGCAGGGGCGCACGGCTACACCTTC,CASSLARAGAHGYTF
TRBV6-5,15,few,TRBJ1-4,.,TGTGCCAGCAGTTACTCATCCACTTCTAATGAAAAACTGTTTTTT,CASSYSSTSNEKLFF
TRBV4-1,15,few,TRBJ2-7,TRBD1,TGCGCCAGCAGCCAAGTCAGCCAGGGGGCAGGCGAGCAGTACTTC,CASSQVSQGAGEQYF
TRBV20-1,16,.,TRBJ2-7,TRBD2,TGCAGTGCTAGAGATCTTGAGCGGGGGTCTCCCTACGAGCAGTACTTC,CSARDLERGSPYEQYF
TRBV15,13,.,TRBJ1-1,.,TGTGCCACCAGCAGAGTATTGGTCACTGAAGCTTTCTTT,CATSRVLVTEAFF
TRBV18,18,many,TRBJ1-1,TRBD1,TGTGCCAGCTCACCAAATTCTAGGGGACAGGGTATGAACACTGAAGCTTTCTTT,CASSPNSRGQGMNTEAFF
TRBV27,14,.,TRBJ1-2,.,TGTGCCAGCAGTCCCACGGGTCCCCGGAATGGCTACACCTTC,CASSPTGPRNGYTF
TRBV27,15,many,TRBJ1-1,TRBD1,TGTGCCAGCAGTACGGGACAGGGAAAGAACACTGAAGCTTTCTTT,CASSTGQGKNTEAFF
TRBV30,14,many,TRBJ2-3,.,TGTGCCTGGAGTGAAGAGGGATTCGCAGATACGCAGTATTTT,CAWSEEGFADTQYF
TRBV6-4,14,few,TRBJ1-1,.,TGTGCCAGCAGACTGGGACCGAAGAACACTGAAGCTTTCTTT,CASRLGPKNTEAFF
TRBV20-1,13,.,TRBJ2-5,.,TGCAGTGACCTCAGGAAAGGGCGAGAGACCCAGTACTTC,CSDLRKGRETQYF
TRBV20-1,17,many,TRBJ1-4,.,TGCAGTGCTAGAGATTGGAGATGGGGGACCACTAATGAAAAACTGTTTTTT,CSARDWRWGTTNEKLFF
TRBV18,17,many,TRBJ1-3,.,TGTGCCAGCTCATCTACCCCCGACAGACGCTCTGGAAACACCATATATTTT,CASSSTPDRRSGNTIYF
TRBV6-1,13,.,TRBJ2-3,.,TGTGCCAGCAGGGGGGAAGGAGTCTTCACGCAGTATTTT,CASRGEGVFTQYF
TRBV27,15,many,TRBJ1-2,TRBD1,TGTGCCAGCAGTTCCCCGGGACAGCCTAATTATGGCTACACCTTC,CASSSPGQPNYGYTF
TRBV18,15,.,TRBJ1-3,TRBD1,TGTGCCAGCTCACCCCCGGGACAGGGGTCAAACACCATATATTTT,CASSPPGQGSNTIYF
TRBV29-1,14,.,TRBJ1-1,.,TGCAGCGTTGATGAGGCGGACTTGAACACTGAAGCTTTCTTT,CSVDEADLNTEAFF
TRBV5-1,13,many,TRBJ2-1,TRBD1,TGCGCCAGCAGGGATGGGACAGACAATGAGCAGTTCTTC,CASRDGTDNEQFF
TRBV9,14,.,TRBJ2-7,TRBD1,TGTGCCAGCAGCTCCAGACAGGGATTCTACGAGCAGTACTTC,CASSSRQGFYEQYF
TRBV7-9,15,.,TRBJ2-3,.,TGTGCCAGCAGCCGAGACGGGGAGCCTACAGATACGCAGTATTTT,CASSRDGEPTDTQYF
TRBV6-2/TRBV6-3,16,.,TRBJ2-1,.,TGTGCCAGCAGTCCTACGACCCCAACGGCGTACAATGAGCAGTTCTTC,CASSPTTPTAYNEQFF
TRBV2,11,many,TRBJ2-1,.,TGTGCCAGCAGCGCTAGGGGAGAGCAGTTCTTC,CASSARGEQFF
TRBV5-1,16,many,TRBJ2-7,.,TGCGCCAGCAGCTTGGACTCGGGACGAGCAACCTACGAGCAGTACTTC,CASSLDSGRATYEQYF
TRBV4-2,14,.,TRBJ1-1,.,TGTGCCAGCAGCCAAGATCTGGGGACCCTTGAAGCTTTCTTT,CASSQDLGTLEAFF
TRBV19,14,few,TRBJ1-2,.,TGTGCCAGTAGTGTTAAGACCCGGGTGGATGGCTACACCTTC,CASSVKTRVDGYTF
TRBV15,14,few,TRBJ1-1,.,TGTGCCACCAGCAGAGCATCAATGAACACTGAAGCTTTCTTT,CATSRASMNTEAFF
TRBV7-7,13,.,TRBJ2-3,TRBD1,TGTGCTAGCAGCGTATGGGACAGAGATACGCAGTATTTT,CASSVWDRDTQYF
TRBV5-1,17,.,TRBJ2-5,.,TGCGCCAGCAGCCCACCTGGGGCAGGCTTAGGTGAAGAGACCCAGTACTTC,CASSPPGAGLGEETQYF
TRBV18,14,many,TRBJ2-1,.,TGTGCCAGCTCACCACCAGTCAGGGACGATGAGCAGTTCTTC,CASSPPVRDDEQFF
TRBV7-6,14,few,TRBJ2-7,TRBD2,TGTGCCAGCAGTTATGAAAGGGCAGCGGGAGAGCAGTACTTC,CASSYERAAGEQYF
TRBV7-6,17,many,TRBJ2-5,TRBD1,TGTGCCAGCAGCCCCGGACTGGACAGGGGTCCACAAGAGACCCAGTACTTC,CASSPGLDRGPQETQYF
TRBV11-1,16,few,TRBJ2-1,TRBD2,TGTGCCAGCAGCTCCGGAGTAGCGGGGGGGCCGGGTGAGCAGTTCTTC,CASSSGVAGGPGEQFF
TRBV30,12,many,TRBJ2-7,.,TGTGCCTGGAGTGTACTATCTCCCGAGCAGTACTTC,CAWSVLSPEQYF
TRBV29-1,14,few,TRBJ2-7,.,TGCAGCGTTGAACTGGGTGACAGAACCTACGAGCAGTACTTC,CSVELGDRTYEQYF
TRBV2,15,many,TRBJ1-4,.,TGTGCCAGCACCGAAGGGCAGAACGACCCGGGAAAACTGTTTTTT,CASTEGQNDPGKLFF
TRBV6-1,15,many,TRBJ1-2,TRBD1,TGTGCCAGCAGTGGGGCCCGTCAGGGGGCGGAGGGCTACACCTTC,CASSGARQGAEGYTF
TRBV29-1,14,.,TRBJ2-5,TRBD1,TGCAGCGTTCAGACAGGGGGCATCGGAGAGACCCAGTACTTC,CSVQTGGIGETQYF
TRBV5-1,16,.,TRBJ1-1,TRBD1,TGCGCCAGCAGTTCCCGACAGGGGCGAATGAACACTGAAGCTTTCTTT,CASSSRQGRMNTEAFF
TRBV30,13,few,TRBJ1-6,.,TGTGCCTGGGCCAGGGAAGATAATTCACCCCTCCACTTT,CAWAREDNSPLHF
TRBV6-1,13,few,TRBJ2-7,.,TGTGCCACCCGGCCCCGGGGGAACAACGAGCAGTACTTC,CATRPRGNNEQYF
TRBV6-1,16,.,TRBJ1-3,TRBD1,TGTGCCAGCAGCCTCTCCCCGGGACAGCTGATAAACACCATATATTTT,CASSLSPGQLINTIYF
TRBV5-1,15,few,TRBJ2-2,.,TGCGCCAGCAGCTTGGAGACAGGGAACACCGGGGAGCTGTTTTTT,CASSLETGNTGELFF
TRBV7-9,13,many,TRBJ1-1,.,TGTGCCAGCAGCCGACAGGCTGACACTGAAGCTTTCTTT,CASSRQADTEAFF
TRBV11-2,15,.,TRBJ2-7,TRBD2,TGTGCCAGCAGGGCCTCGACTAGCGGTGACTACGAGCAGTACTTC,CASRASTSGDYEQYF